The next 23 T cell receptor beta chains were all read from a single sample in a study of CD8+CD57+ T cells in acquired aplastic anemia. Profiling that covered TCR beta VDJ and CDR3 relied on genomic DNA as its template. TCRdb re-called the reads through MiXCR, storing one row per CDR3 protein. This repertoire shows around 180,000 distinct CDR3 sequences, about 60% found once; its top ten account for less than 55%. Sequencing was performed on sorted CD4+, CD8+, or CD8+CD57+ T cells (not recorded which) from PBMCs. The receptor source for this set is a human donor in good health.

The V gene is TRBV7-9, the J gene TRBJ2-7; possible D gene TRBD1, 6 bases. The CDR3 runs to 14 residues. Trimming pared 0 bases from V and 4 bases from J, leaving 10 bases between. Germline CDR1 is SEHNR and CDR2 is FQNEAQ (reference sequence). The CDR3 region is CASSLAQGPYEQYF. For the CDR3, the DNA is TGTGCCAGCAGCTTAGCCCAGGGGCCTTACGAGCAGTACTTC.

The rearrangement links TRBV24-1 to TRBJ1-5; weak D call: TRBD1 (5 bases). V lost 3 bases, J lost 0 bases, and 11 bases lay in between. Germline V gene sequence: CDR1 KGHDR, CDR2 SFDVKD. This CDR3 has 16 amino acids. Here the CDR3 reads CATSDRQNYSNQPQHF. The CDR3 region has the DNA TGTGCCACCAGTGATCGACAGAATTATAGCAATCAGCCCCAGCATTTT.

The gene calls are TRBV2 and TRBJ1-2, with D tentatively TRBD1 (6 bases). The CDR3 contains 13 residues. V lost 4 bases and J lost 8, with 14 bases in between. The V gene's germline CDR1 is SNHLY and CDR2 FYNNEI. The CDR3 region has the DNA TGTGCCAGCAGTGCACAGGGAGGAGAGGGCTACACCTTC. This codes for CASSAQGGEGYTF.

This clonotype was recorded a few times. This chain connects TRBV30 to TRBJ1-2, with D possibly matching TRBD1 (5 bases). The CDR3 runs 16 residues. V gave up 0 bases and J gave up 5 bases, with 19 bases separating them. The germline gives CDR1 GTSNPN, CDR2 SVGIG (reference sequence). Here the CDR3 DNA reads TGTGCCTGGAGTGTACCTTACCTAAGGGGAATATATGGCTACACCTTC. Translation gives CAWSVPYLRGIYGYTF.

The chain employs TRBV20-1 and TRBJ1-1, with 9 bases identical to TRBD1. V shed 5 bases and J 6 bases; nucleotides not matched to a gene: 10. CDR1 is DFQATT and CDR2 is SNEGSKA in the germline V gene (reference sequence). The CDR3 loop spans 14 amino acids. CDR3 residues: CSAGLQGAVAEAFF. CDR3 nucleotide sequence: TGCAGTGCTGGATTACAGGGGGCGGTTGCTGAAGCTTTCTTT.

The chain couples TRBV20-1 to TRBJ2-7; 9 bases match TRBD2. Germline lookup yields CDR1 DFQATT and CDR2 SNEGSKA (reference sequence). The V segment lost 2 bases and the J segment 7 bases; nucleotides outside the gene matches: 6. This CDR3 has 13 residues. The CDR3 sequence is CSARYSGRGEQYF. The CDR3 DNA follows: TGCAGTGCTAGATATAGCGGGAGAGGGGAGCAGTACTTC.

The chain employs TRBV2 and TRBJ2-5; D uncertain. The CDR3 runs 14 residues. The ends were cut back, 5 bases at V and 4 bases at J, with 14 bases in the middle. Germline CDR1 is SNHLY and CDR2 is FYNNEI. For the CDR3, the DNA is TGTGCCAGCAGTTGGACCCCGATAAGAGAGACCCAGTACTTC. This encodes CASSWTPIRETQYF.

There are many counts of this clonotype. This chain uses TRBV10-2 with TRBJ2-3; 11 positions match TRBD2. This CDR3 spans 17 amino acids. The J segment lost 2 bases and the V segment lost 4 bases, leaving 8 bases of the junction unmatched. Germline V gives CDR1 WSHSY, CDR2 SAAADI. The CDR3 loop reads CASSATLAGVYTDTQYF. CDR3 DNA sequence: TGCGCCAGCAGTGCTACACTAGCGGGAGTATACACAGATACGCAGTATTTT.

This clonotype was recorded at least ten times. V is TRBV13 and J is TRBJ2-7; TRBD1 aligns across 11 bases. The germline gives CDR1 PRHDT, CDR2 FYEKMQ (reference sequence). CDR3 length: 15 amino acids. The V segment lost 5 bases and the J segment 2 bases; nucleotides outside the gene matches: 5. The CDR3 loop reads CASSRGTGGTYEQYF. The CDR3 DNA reads as TGTGCCAGCAGCCGTGGGACAGGGGGAACCTACGAGCAGTACTTC.

This clonotype was detected many times. As DNA, the CDR3 is TGTGCCAGCGCGACTCGCTCGGGTGCGGGGTACTATGGCTACACCTTC. It encodes CASATRSGAGYYGYTF. This rearrangement joins TRBV25-1 to TRBJ1-2; unclear D gene. Deletions cut 8 bases from V and 3 bases from J, with 22 bases between. The CDR3 is made up of 16 amino acids. Germline values: CDR1 MGHDK, CDR2 SYGVNS.

The CDR3 bases are TGTGCCAGCAGCTCACCACCCGGGACAGGGGGATCCTACGAGCAGTACTTC. Translated: CASSSPPGTGGSYEQYF. The chain combines TRBV7-3 with TRBJ2-7; 11 nucleotides align to TRBD1. V gave up 4 bases and J gave up 1 base; unmatched junction bases: 9. The V gene's germline CDR1 is SGHTA and CDR2 FQGTGA. The CDR3 loop spans 17 amino acids.

This sequence joins TRBV10-1 and TRBJ1-1; the D is unclear. With 6 bases removed from V and 0 bases from J, the gap between germline ends came to 14 bases. This CDR3 is built from 15 residues. Germline loops: CDR1 WNHNN, CDR2 SYGVQD (reference sequence). CDR3 in amino acids: CASRLDVGLNTEAFF. CDR3 coding DNA: TGCGCCAGCAGATTGGATGTTGGTCTGAACACTGAAGCTTTCTTT.

The chain is built from TRBV7-2 and TRBJ1-6; perhaps TRBD1 as D (6 bases). The V gene's germline CDR1 is SGHTA and CDR2 FQGNSA. V gave up 2 bases and J gave up 6 bases, with 14 bases separating them. The CDR3 runs 16 residues. The CDR3 protein is CASSLSPRTANSPLHF. The CDR3 region has the DNA TGTGCCAGCAGCTTAAGTCCACGGACAGCTAATTCACCCCTCCACTTT.

This sequence joins TRBV9 and TRBJ2-7, with no clear D. The CDR3 spans 12 residues. Per germline, CDR1 SGDLS and CDR2 YYNGEE. The germline V and J ends were trimmed by 0 bases and 4 bases, with 5 bases remaining between them. CDR3 loop: CASSVDFYEQYF. DNA of the CDR3: TGTGCCAGCAGCGTAGACTTTTACGAGCAGTACTTC.

V and J are TRBV12-3 or TRBV12-4 and TRBJ2-3; D unclear. V was trimmed by 6 bases and J by 0 bases, leaving 10 bases between them. The CDR3 extends over 14 amino acids. In DNA, the CDR3 is TGTGCCAGCAGCCCGGGCCTCAGCACAGATACGCAGTATTTT. It specifies CASSPGLSTDTQYF.

Many counts were recorded for this clonotype. The CDR3 is CASSDRGNQPQHF. Here the CDR3 DNA reads TGTGCCAGTAGTGACAGGGGTAATCAGCCCCAGCATTTT. V usage is TRBV19 and J usage is TRBJ1-5, with TRBD1 matching 8 bases. From germline, CDR1 is LNHDA and CDR2 SQIVND (reference sequence). The V gene end was trimmed by 5 bases and the J gene end by 4 bases; junction bases not matched to a gene: 1. The CDR3 is 13 amino acids.

A remark on this clonotype: This is likely a read error, given that the CDR3 carries no conserved phenylalanine or tryptophan at its end. This chain links TRBV9 with TRBJ2-1; 12 positions agree with TRBD2. The ends lost 3 bases at V and 5 bases at J; junction bases unmatched: 18. Germline CDR1 SGDLS, CDR2 YYNGEE. This CDR3 has 20 amino acids. CDR3 bases: TGTGCCAGCAGCGCTGTCATCTCCCTAGCGGGAGGGCCTCTGGACAATGAGCAGTTCCTC. Translated, it gives CASSAVISLAGGPLDNEQFL.

A remark on this clonotype: At one end, the junction sequence differs from germline, possibly due to a read error. The rearrangement joins TRBV7-6 to TRBJ2-7; D could derive from TRBD1 or TRBD2 (5 bases each). Germline-derived CDR1 and CDR2 are SGHVS and FNYEAQ. The CDR3 has 13 residues. CDR3 DNA sequence: TGTGCTAGCAGCTTAGTCCTCGGGGCCGCACCCCAGTTC. It is translated as CASSLVLGAAPQF. Filled out from reference TRBV7-6 and TRBJ2-7, the complete variable domain reads GAGVSQSPRYKVTKRGQDVALRCDPISGHVSLYWYRQALGQGPEFLTYFNYEAQQDKSGLPNDRFSAERPEGSISTLTIQRTEQRDSAMYRCASSLVLGAAPQFGPGTRLTVT.

This clonotype has a handful of counts. This chain joins TRBV2 and TRBJ1-6; D not resolved. The germline CDR1 and CDR2 sequences are SNHLY and FYNNEI. This CDR3 comprises 15 residues. Trimming pared 5 bases from V and 4 bases from J, leaving 12 bases between. The CDR3 DNA is TGTGCCAGCAGTAACAGTGGAGATTATAATTCACCCCTCCACTTT. This codes for CASSNSGDYNSPLHF.

The rearrangement joins TRBV5-1 to TRBJ2-3; weak D call: TRBD2 (5 bases). The germline V and J ends were trimmed by 2 bases and 1 base, with 8 bases remaining between them. The CDR3 loop spans 14 amino acids. CDR1 and CDR2 from the germline V gene are SGHRS and YFSETQ. CDR3 sequence reads: CASSFAGRTDTQYF. The DNA of the CDR3 is TGCGCCAGCAGCTTTGCGGGCCGCACAGATACGCAGTATTTT.

In its sample, this clonotype was seen many times. J is TRBJ1-4 and V is TRBV5-6; tentatively, D is TRBD1 (5 bases). V was shortened by 4 bases and J by 8 bases, with 15 bases between the two germline ends. Germline loops: CDR1 SGHDT, CDR2 YYEEEE. The CDR3 contains 14 residues. The CDR3 is CASSPGGLVEKLFF. CDR3 coding DNA: TGTGCCAGCAGCCCCGGGGGGTTGGTGGAAAAACTGTTTTTT.

This clonotype occurred once. The chain is built from TRBV5-1 and TRBJ2-5; TRBD2 might be the D (6 bases). The CDR3 extends over 16 amino acids. V lost 4 bases, J lost 1 base, and 17 bases lay in between. Germline CDR1 reads SGHRS; CDR2 reads YFSETQ. The CDR3 nucleotides are TGCGCCAGCAGCCACTCCGGGCAGGGAGGCCAAGAGACCCAGTACTTC. Its protein product is CASSHSGQGGQETQYF.

The chain uses TRBV7-8 and TRBJ1-1, with D hard to call. Looked up from germline, CDR1 is SGHVS and CDR2 is FQNEAQ. The ends were cut back, 8 bases at V and 8 bases at J, with 12 bases in the middle. This CDR3 has 11 residues. CDR3 bases: TGTGCCAGCGCAAGAACAAGCGAAGCTTTCTTT. Its translation is CASARTSEAFF.